This TCR beta chain was obtained from a study of T-cell memory formation after mild COVID-19. MiXCR was run by TCRdb on the 5' RACE reads, yielding one entry per CDR3 protein. The profile shows fewer than 650,000 distinct CDR3 sequences, approximately 15% of them singletons. Germline values: CDR1 SGDLS, CDR2 YYNGEE. V lost 3 bases, J lost 4 bases, and 14 bases stayed unmatched. This CDR3 comprises 17 residues. This receptor was obtained from an adult woman who had mild COVID-19 (a few samples of this study predate the infection). Cell type and time point are not known. The sequenced sample consisted of PBMCs or a T cell subset sorted from them (not recorded which). The J gene is TRBJ2-3, the V gene TRBV9, with 7 bases matching TRBD2. This chain's CDR3 is CASSDPGVRELADTQYF. DNA of the CDR3: TGTGCCAGCAGCGATCCAGGAGTGCGGGAGTTAGCAGATACGCAGTATTTT. Full variable domain (rest looked up from reference TRBV9 and TRBJ2-3): DSGVTQTPKHLITATGQRVTLRCSPRSGDLSVYWYQQSLDQGLQFLIQYYNGEERAKGNILERFSAQQFPDLHSELNLSSLELGDSALYFCASSDPGVRELADTQYFGPGTRLTVL.